Sequencing of this T cell receptor (beta chain) was carried out in a study of blood T cell repertoires in COVID-19. Generated by immunoSEQ multiplex PCR, the TCRdb table keeps only in-frame clones and is missing some. The sample records fewer than 100,000 clones, about 90% being singletons. The origin of this receptor is a human donor with acute or convalescent COVID-19. The donor label of this sample is uncertain. The sequencing sample was made of peripheral blood.

CDR3 sequence (DNA): TGTGCCAGCAGTCCGGCCCCCAGGGTCCCCTACGAGCAGTACTTC. Protein product: CASSPAPRVPYEQYF. The chain links TRBV27 to TRBJ2-7; the D gene is possibly TRBD1 (5 bases). This CDR3 is built from 15 residues. The germline V gene has CDR1 MNHEY and CDR2 SMNVEV (reference sequence). Trimming pared 5 bases from V and 2 bases from J, leaving 16 bases between.